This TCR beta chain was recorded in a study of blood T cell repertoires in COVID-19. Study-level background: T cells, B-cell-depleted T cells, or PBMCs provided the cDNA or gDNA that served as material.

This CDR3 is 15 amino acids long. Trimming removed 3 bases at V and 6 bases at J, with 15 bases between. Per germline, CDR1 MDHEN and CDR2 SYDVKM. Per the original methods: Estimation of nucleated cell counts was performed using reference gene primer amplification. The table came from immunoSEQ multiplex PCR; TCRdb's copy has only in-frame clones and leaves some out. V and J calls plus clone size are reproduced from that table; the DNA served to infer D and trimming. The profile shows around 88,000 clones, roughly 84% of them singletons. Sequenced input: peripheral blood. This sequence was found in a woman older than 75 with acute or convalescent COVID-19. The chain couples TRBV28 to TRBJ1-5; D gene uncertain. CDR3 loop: CASSFASAVSQPQHF. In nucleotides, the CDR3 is TGTGCCAGCAGTTTTGCCAGTGCTGTCAGTCAGCCCCAGCATTTT.